The subject of this entry is one T cell receptor (beta chain). Antigen specificity is unknown. Germline V gene data show CDR1 as MNHEY and CDR2 as SVGAGI. The CDR3 is made up of 14 amino acids. V was clipped by 7 bases and J by 7 bases, with 19 bases between them. The table came from immunoSEQ multiplex PCR; TCRdb's copy has only in-frame clones and leaves some out. The sample holds approximately 11,000 clones, about 94% seen once. This sample stems from a study of T cells in narcolepsy. Whole-study findings and limits: Blood of same and different patients, but not healthy controls, reportedly held recurring autoreactive clonotypes.

The sequenced sample was CD45RA- memory CD4+ T cells from PBMCs. The gene calls are TRBV6-5 and TRBJ1-2; possibly TRBD1 for D (5 bases). This TCR came from a human donor with narcolepsy. DNA for the CDR3: TGTGCCAGCACTACAGATGCGGACACAAGTGGCTACACCTTC. Encoded protein: CASTTDADTSGYTF.